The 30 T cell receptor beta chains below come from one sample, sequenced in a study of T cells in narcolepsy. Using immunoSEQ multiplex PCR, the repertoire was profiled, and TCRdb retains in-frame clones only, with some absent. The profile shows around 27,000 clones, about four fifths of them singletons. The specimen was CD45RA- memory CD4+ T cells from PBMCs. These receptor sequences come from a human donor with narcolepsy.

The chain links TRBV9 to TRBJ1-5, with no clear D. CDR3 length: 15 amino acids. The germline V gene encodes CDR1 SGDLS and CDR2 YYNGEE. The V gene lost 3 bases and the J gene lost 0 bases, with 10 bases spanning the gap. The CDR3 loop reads CASSAGPNSNQPQHF. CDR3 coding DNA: TGTGCCAGCAGCGCCGGACCTAATAGCAATCAGCCCCAGCATTTT.

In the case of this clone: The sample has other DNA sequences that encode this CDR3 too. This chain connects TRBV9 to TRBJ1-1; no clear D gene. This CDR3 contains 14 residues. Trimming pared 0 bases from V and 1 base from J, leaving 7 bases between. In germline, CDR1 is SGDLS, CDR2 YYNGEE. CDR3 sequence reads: CASSVGVENTEAFF. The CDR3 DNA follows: TGTGCCAGCAGCGTAGGGGTTGAGAACACTGAAGCTTTCTTT.

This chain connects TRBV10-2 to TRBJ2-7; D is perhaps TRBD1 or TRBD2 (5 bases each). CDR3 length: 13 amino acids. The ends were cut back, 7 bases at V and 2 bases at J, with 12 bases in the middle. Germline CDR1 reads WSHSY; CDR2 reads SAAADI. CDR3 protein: CASNSGPTYEQYF. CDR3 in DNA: TGCGCCAGCAATTCGGGACCGACCTACGAGCAGTACTTC.

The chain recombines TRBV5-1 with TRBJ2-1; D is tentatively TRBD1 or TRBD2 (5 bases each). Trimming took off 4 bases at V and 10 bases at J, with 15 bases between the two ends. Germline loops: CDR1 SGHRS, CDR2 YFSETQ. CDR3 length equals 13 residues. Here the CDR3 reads CASSLEAGLEQFF. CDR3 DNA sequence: TGCGCCAGCAGCCTGGAGGCAGGGCTAGAGCAGTTCTTC. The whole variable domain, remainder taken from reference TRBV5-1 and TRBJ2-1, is KAGVTQTPRYLIKTRGQQVTLSCSPISGHRSVSWYQQTPGQGLQFLFEYFSETQRNKGNFPGRFSGRQFSNSRSEMNVSTLELGDSALYLCASSLEAGLEQFFGPGTRLTVL.

CDR3 region: CSVEPGTDGTYREQFF. The CDR3 DNA follows: TGCAGCGTTGAACCAGGGACAGACGGGACCTACAGGGAGCAGTTCTTC. The chain combines TRBV29-1 with TRBJ2-1; 7 bases map to TRBD1. This CDR3 spans 16 amino acids. In germline, CDR1 is SQVTM, CDR2 ANQGSEA. Unmatched junction bases numbered 17, after V lost 2 bases and J lost 10 bases.

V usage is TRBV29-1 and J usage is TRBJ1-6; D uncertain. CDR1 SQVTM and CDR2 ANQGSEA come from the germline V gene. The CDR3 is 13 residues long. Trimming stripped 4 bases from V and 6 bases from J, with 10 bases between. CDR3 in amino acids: CSVGGSGNSPLHF. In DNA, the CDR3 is TGCAGCGTTGGCGGTTCCGGTAATTCACCCCTCCACTTT.

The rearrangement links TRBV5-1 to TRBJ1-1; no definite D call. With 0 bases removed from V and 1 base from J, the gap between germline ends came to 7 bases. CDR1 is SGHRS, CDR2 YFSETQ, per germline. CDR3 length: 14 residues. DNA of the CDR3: TGCGCCAGCAGCTTGGGGGAGACGAACACTGAAGCTTTCTTT. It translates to CASSLGETNTEAFF.

CDR3 amino acids: CASRPHRVGTDTQYF. CDR3 bases: TGTGCCAGCAGGCCACACAGGGTAGGAACAGATACGCAGTATTTT. This chain joins TRBV6-1 and TRBJ2-3; a possible D gene is TRBD1 (6 bases). This CDR3 is built from 15 residues. CDR1 is MNHNS, CDR2 SASEGT, per germline. V was pared by 6 bases and J by 3 bases, with 16 bases between.

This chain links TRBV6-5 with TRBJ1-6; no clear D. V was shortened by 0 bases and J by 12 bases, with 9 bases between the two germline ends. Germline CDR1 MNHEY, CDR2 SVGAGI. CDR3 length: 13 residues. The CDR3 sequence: CASSYSSAGPLHF. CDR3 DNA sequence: TGTGCCAGCAGTTACTCCTCGGCCGGACCCCTCCACTTT.

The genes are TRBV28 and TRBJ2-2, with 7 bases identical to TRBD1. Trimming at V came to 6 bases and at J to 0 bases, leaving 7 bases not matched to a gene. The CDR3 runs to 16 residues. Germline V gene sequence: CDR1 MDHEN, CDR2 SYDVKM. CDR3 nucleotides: TGTGCCAGCAGGAAAGGGGGCGCCCCGAACACCGGGGAGCTGTTTTTT. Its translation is CASRKGGAPNTGELFF.

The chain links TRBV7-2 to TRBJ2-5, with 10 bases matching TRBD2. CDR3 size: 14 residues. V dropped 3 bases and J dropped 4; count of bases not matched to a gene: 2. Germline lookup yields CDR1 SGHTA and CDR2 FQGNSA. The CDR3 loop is CASSLTSGLETQYF. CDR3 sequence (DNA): TGTGCCAGCAGCTTGACTAGCGGGTTAGAGACCCAGTACTTC.

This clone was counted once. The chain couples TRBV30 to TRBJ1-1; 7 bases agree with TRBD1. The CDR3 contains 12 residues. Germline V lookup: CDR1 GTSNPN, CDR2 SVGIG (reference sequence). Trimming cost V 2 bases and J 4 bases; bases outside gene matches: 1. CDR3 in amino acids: CAWSTGATEAFF. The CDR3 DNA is TGTGCCTGGAGTACAGGGGCCACTGAAGCTTTCTTT.

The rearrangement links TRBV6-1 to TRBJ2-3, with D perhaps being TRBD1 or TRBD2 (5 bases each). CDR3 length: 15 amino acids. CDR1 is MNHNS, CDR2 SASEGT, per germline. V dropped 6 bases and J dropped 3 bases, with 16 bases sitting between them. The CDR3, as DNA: TGTGCCAGCAGGTCCCGAGGGGATAGGACAGATACGCAGTATTTT. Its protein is CASRSRGDRTDTQYF.

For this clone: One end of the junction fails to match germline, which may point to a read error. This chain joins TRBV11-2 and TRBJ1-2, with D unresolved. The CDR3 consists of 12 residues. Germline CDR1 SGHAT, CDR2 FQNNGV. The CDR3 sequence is CASSSRVTSAAF. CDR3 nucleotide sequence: TGTGCCAGCAGCTCCCGGGTCACCTCAGCCGCCTTC.

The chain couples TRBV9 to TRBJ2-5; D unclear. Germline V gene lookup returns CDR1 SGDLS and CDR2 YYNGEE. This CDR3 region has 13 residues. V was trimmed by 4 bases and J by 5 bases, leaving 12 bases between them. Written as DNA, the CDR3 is TGTGCCAGCAGCCCACATGTAAGCGAGACCCAGTACTTC. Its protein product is CASSPHVSETQYF. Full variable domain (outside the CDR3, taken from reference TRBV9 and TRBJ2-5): DSGVTQTPKHLITATGQRVTLRCSPRSGDLSVYWYQQSLDQGLQFLIQYYNGEERAKGNILERFSAQQFPDLHSELNLSSLELGDSALYFCASSPHVSETQYFGPGTRLLVL.

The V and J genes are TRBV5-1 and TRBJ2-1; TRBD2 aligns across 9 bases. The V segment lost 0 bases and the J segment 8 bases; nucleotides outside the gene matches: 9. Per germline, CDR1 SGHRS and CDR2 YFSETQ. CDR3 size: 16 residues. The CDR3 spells CASSLDPSGRMHEQFF. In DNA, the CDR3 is TGCGCCAGCAGCTTGGATCCCAGCGGGAGGATGCATGAGCAGTTCTTC.

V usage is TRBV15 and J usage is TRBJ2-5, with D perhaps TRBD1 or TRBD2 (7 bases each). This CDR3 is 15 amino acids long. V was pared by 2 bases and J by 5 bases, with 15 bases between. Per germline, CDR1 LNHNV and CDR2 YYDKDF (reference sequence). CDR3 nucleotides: TGTGCCACCAGCAGATCACAGGGGAGGGGGGAGACCCAGTACTTC. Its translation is CATSRSQGRGETQYF.

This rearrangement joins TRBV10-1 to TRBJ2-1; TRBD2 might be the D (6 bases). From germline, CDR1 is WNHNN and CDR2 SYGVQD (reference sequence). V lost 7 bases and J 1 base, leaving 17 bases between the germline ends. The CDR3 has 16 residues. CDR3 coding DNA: TGCGCCAGCACCGACCGACGCGGAGGGTCCTACAATGAGCAGTTCTTC. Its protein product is CASTDRRGGSYNEQFF.

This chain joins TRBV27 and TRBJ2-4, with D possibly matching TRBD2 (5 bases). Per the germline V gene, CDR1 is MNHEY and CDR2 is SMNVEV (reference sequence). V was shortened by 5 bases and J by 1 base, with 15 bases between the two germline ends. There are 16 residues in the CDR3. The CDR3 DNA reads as TGTGCCAGCAGTCCACAGTCTCCGGGGGCCAAAAACATTCAGTACTTC. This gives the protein CASSPQSPGAKNIQYF.

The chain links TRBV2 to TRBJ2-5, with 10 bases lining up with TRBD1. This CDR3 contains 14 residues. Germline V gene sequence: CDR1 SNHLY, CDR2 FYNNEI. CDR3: CARGGDRGQETQYF. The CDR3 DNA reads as TGTGCAAGAGGGGGGGACAGGGGTCAAGAGACCCAGTACTTC.

The CDR3 coding sequence is TGTGCCAGCAGCTTAGCAATGGGTCTACAGGCTGGAAACACCATATATTTT. Amino acids: CASSLAMGLQAGNTIYF. The rearrangement joins TRBV7-6 to TRBJ1-3; TRBD1 might be the D (5 bases). The CDR3 has 17 amino acids. V dropped 0 bases and J dropped 2 bases, with 14 bases sitting between them. Germline assignment: CDR1 SGHVS and CDR2 FNYEAQ.

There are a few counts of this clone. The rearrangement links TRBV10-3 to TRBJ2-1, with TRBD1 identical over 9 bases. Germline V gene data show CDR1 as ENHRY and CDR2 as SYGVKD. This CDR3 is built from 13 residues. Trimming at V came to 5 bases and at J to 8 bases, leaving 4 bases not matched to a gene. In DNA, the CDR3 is TGTGCCATCAGTACACAGGGGGCCGATGAGCAGTTCTTC. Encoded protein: CAISTQGADEQFF.

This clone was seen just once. This CDR3 reads CSVLTGGRYTF. CDR3 bases: TGCAGCGTCCTAACAGGGGGCCGCTACACCTTC. The chain has TRBV29-1 and TRBJ1-2; 9 bases align to TRBD1. V was clipped by 6 bases and J by 9 bases; unmatched bases: 5. The germline V gene encodes CDR1 SQVTM and CDR2 ANQGSEA. The CDR3 totals 11 residues.

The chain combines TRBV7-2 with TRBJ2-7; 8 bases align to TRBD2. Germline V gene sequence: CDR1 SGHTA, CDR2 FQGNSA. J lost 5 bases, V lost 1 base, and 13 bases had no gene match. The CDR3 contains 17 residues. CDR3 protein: CASSLVGGSSGSHEQYF. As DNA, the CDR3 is TGTGCCAGCAGCTTAGTAGGCGGGTCCAGCGGGAGTCACGAGCAGTACTTC.

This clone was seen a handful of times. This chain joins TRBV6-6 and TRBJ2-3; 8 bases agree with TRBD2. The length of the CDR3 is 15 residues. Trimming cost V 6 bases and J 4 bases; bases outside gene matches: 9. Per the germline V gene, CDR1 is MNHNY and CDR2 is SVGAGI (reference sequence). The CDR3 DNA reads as TGTGCCAGCAGGAAAGGACGGGGGGGAGCAGATACGCAGTATTTT. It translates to CASRKGRGGADTQYF.

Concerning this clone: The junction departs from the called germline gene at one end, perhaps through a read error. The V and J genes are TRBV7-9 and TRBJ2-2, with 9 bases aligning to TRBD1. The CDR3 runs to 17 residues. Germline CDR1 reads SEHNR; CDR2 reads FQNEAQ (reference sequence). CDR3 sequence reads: CASNLITGTGLSGELFF. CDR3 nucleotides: TGTGCCAGCAACTTAATTACCGGGACAGGGCTGTCCGGGGAGCTGTTTTTT.

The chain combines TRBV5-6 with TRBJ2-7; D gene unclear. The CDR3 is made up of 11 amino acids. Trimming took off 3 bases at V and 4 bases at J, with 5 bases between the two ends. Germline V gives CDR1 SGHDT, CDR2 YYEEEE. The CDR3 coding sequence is TGTGCCAGCAGCTCCCAGTACGAGCAGTACTTC. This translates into CASSSQYEQYF. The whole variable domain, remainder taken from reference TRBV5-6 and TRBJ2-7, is DAGVTQSPTHLIKTRGQQVTLRCSPKSGHDTVSWYQQALGQGPQFIFQYYEEEERQRGNFPDRFSGHQFPNYSSELNVNALLLGDSALYLCASSSQYEQYFGPGTRLTVT.

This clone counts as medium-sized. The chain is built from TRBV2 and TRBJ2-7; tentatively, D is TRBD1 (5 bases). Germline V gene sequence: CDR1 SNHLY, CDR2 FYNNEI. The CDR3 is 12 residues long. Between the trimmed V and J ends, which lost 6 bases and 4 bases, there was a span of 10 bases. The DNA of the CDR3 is TGTGCCAGCAGATTGACAGCTTACGAGCAGTACTTC. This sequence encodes CASRLTAYEQYF.

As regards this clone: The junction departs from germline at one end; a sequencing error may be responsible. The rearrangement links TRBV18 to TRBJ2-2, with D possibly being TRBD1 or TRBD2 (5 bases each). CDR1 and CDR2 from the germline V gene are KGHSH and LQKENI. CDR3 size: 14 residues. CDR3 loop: CASSRDQYTGELFF. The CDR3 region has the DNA TGTGCCAGCTCACGGGACCAATACACGGGGGAGCTGTTTTTT.

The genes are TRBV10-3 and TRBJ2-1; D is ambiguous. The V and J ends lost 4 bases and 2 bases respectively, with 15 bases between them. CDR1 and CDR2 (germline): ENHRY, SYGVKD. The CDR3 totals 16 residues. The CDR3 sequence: CAISGQVQATYNEQFF. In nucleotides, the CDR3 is TGTGCCATCAGTGGCCAAGTTCAGGCTACCTACAATGAGCAGTTCTTC.